The table lists the clone carrying this TCR beta chain with a few counts. The antigen is not known. The source of the sample is a study of cytomegalovirus exposure and HLA in healthy donors. At the level of the study: The platform used for the roughly 110 validation repertoires matched that of the roughly 630 first-cohort repertoires, a later analysis reported.

Libraries were prepared by immunoSEQ multiplex PCR; TCRdb keeps only in-frame clonotypes and omits some of them. This sample carries 160,000 or so clones, roughly nine tenths of them seen once, and the ten largest clones take roughly 2.7%. Germline CDR1 and CDR2: MDHEN and SYDVKM. The CDR3 sequence is 15 residues long. Trimming removed 8 bases from V and 4 bases from J, with 20 bases in between. Findings of the study overall: Researchers counted around 150 TCR beta chains as cytomegalovirus-associated. Rare TCR sequences dominated, though some public TCRs recurred in many donors.

The sample taken for sequencing was PBMCs. The chain couples TRBV28 to TRBJ1-2; perhaps TRBD1 as D (6 bases). This TCR came from a man aged 18 to 29 in good health and CMV-seropositive. The DNA of the CDR3 is TGTGCCAGCTCCCCGGGGGGGCCCAGTGCCTATGGCTACACCTTC. Translated: CASSPGGPSAYGYTF.